The 8 T cell receptor beta chains listed next were all sequenced from one sample in a study of human T cells and chemical hapten exposure. Stated time point: pre-sensitization, week 0. Documented treatment: therapeutic diphenylcyclopropenone sensitization with weekly scalp DPC. TCRdb analysed the RACE reads with MiXCR anew, one entry per CDR3 protein. This sample has a few hundred thousand distinct CDR3 sequences, with 7.5% to 8% found just once. This specimen consisted of whole blood, obtained in connection with sensitization to the hapten diphenylcyclopropenone (DPC). The receptors derive from a man between 18 and 29 years old with alopecia areata. Some clones in this sample may be carry-over from other donors' samples.

This clonotype was recorded many times. The CDR3 region has the DNA TGCAGCGTTGGGGGCCCGACAGGGTCCAATCAGCCCCAGCATTTT. It yields the protein CSVGGPTGSNQPQHF. The rearrangement uses TRBV29-1 and TRBJ1-5; 7 positions match TRBD1. The CDR3 has 15 residues. V gave up 4 bases and J gave up 3 bases; unmatched junction bases: 9. CDR1 is SQVTM, CDR2 ANQGSEA, per germline.

This sequence joins TRBV11-2 and TRBJ1-1; unclear D gene. The germline V gene encodes CDR1 SGHAT and CDR2 FQNNGV. The CDR3 has 12 residues. Trimming left V 2 bases short and J 4 bases short, with 5 bases between. The CDR3: CASSLILTEAFF. The CDR3, as DNA: TGTGCCAGCAGCTTAATTCTCACTGAAGCTTTCTTT. The entire variable domain, with the rest obtained from reference TRBV11-2 and TRBJ1-1, is as follows: EAGVAQSPRYKIIEKRQSVAFWCNPISGHATLYWYQQILGQGPKLLIQFQNNGVVDDSQLPKDRFSAERLKGVDSTLKIQPAKLEDSAVYLCASSLILTEAFFGQGTRLTVV.

This clonotype was observed at least ten times. This chain links TRBV7-3 with TRBJ2-5; 14 nucleotides agree with TRBD2. The CDR3 consists of 16 residues. Germline CDR1 SGHTA, CDR2 FQGTGA. The junction had 5 bases not matched to a gene; V was cut back by 5 bases and J by 3 bases. The CDR3 protein is CASSPTSGGVEETQYF. The CDR3 DNA reads TGTGCCAGCAGCCCGACTAGCGGGGGGGTAGAAGAGACCCAGTACTTC.

Ten or more counts support this clonotype. The gene calls are TRBV5-4 and TRBJ1-6; D not certain. V dropped 0 bases and J dropped 3 bases, with 10 bases sitting between them. The CDR3 extends over 16 amino acids. The germline V gene encodes CDR1 SGHNT and CDR2 YYREEE (reference sequence). CDR3 coding DNA: TGTGCCAGCAGCTTGGAAAGGGAAGTCTATAATTCACCCCTCCACTTT. It codes for CASSLEREVYNSPLHF.

This clonotype was observed a few times. The chain employs TRBV7-2 and TRBJ2-2; the match to TRBD2 covers 11 bases. This CDR3 contains 20 residues. After removal of 4 bases from V and 6 bases from J, the junction contained 19 bases not matched to a gene. Germline assignment: CDR1 SGHTA and CDR2 FQGNSA. CDR3 sequence: CASSSMGTSGGTVGSGELFF. Written as DNA, the CDR3 is TGTGCCAGCAGCTCCATGGGAACTAGCGGGGGCACCGTTGGCTCCGGGGAGCTGTTTTTT.

V is TRBV6-2 or TRBV6-3 and J is TRBJ1-3; the D is unclear. The V end lost 6 bases, the J end lost 0 bases, and 12 bases lay between the germline ends. The CDR3 runs to 15 residues. Germline V lookup: CDR1 MNHEY, CDR2 SVGEGT. CDR3: CASSRRLPSGNTIYF. In DNA form, the CDR3 reads TGTGCCAGCAGCCGGCGGTTACCCTCTGGAAACACCATATATTTT.

The chain recombines TRBV5-1 with TRBJ1-1; D gene uncertain. In germline, CDR1 is SGHRS, CDR2 YFSETQ. V was shortened by 4 bases and J by 9 bases, with 25 bases between the two germline ends. This CDR3 has 16 amino acids. Written as DNA, the CDR3 is TGCGCCAGCAGCCTTAGTTCCGCTTTGGCGGGAATTAAAGCTTTCTTT. It codes for CASSLSSALAGIKAFF.

This clonotype was seen a few times. This chain joins TRBV12-5 and TRBJ2-2; unclear D gene. This CDR3 has 14 residues. Trimming removed 9 bases from V and 4 bases from J, with 15 bases in between. Germline assignment: CDR1 LGHNT and CDR2 FRNRAP. CDR3 residues: CASARTDSTGELFF. DNA of the CDR3: TGTGCTAGCGCGAGAACTGATAGCACCGGGGAGCTGTTTTTT.